The T cell receptor beta chain described here comes from a study of CD8 T cells in Susac syndrome. General study results and limits: That the number of individuals in its TCR sequencing and HLA analysis was relatively small was acknowledged by the study.

V dropped 3 bases and J dropped 8; count of bases not matched to a gene: 7. There are 15 residues in the CDR3. Per the germline V gene, CDR1 is LGHDT and CDR2 is YNNKEL (reference sequence). The RNA, 0.5 to 1 ug, was put through reverse transcription using random hexamers. TCRdb re-derived calls from the immunoSEQ multiplex PCR reads in MiXCR, one entry per CDR3 protein. This sample yields around 150,000 distinct CDR3 sequences, of which approximately 94% are seen a single time; 0.084% belongs to the top ten. Concerning this clonotype: The antigen is unknown.

V and J are TRBV3-1 and TRBJ1-5, with 10 bases fitting TRBD1. The origin of this receptor is a human donor with Susac syndrome. The sample consisted of CD4+ T cells from PBMCs. The chain's CDR3 is CASSQTGQGGEPQHF. The CDR3 DNA reads TGTGCCAGCAGCCAGACCGGACAGGGGGGGGAGCCCCAGCATTTT.